The text below deals with one TCR beta chain. Building the TCR beta libraries relied on iRepertoire HTBI primers, and CDR3 regions underwent Arm-PCR. TCRdb re-called the multiplex PCR reads with MiXCR, one entry per CDR3 protein. The repertoire includes 530,000 or so distinct CDR3 sequences, about 15% of them detected once, and around 12% sits in the top ten. This sample is part of a study of regulatory T cells in long-lasting Graves disease. The time point here: newly diagnosed GD, antithyroid drugs for less than 3 months. TCR sequences were obtained from RNA taken from PBMCs. The V segment lost 2 bases and the J segment 4 bases; nucleotides outside the gene matches: 10. The CDR3 runs 16 residues. The germline V gene has CDR1 LGHDT and CDR2 YNNKEL (reference sequence). These data were also reused for a study on T cells in Graves' hyperthyroidism and ophthalmopathy. That source adds: A set of HTBI primers served as the primers for a first-round RT-PCR of the TCR CDR3.

The chain links TRBV3-1 to TRBJ2-7; 8 nucleotides match TRBD2. The TCR originated in a man younger than 35 with Graves disease. Sequencing was performed on peripheral blood mononuclear cells (PBMCs), taken at new diagnosis, from a patient treated with antithyroid drugs. The CDR3 DNA reads as TGTGCCAGCAGCCAACCCGGGGGGGGCGGGAAGTACGAGCAGTACTTC. This gives the protein CASSQPGGGGKYEQYF.